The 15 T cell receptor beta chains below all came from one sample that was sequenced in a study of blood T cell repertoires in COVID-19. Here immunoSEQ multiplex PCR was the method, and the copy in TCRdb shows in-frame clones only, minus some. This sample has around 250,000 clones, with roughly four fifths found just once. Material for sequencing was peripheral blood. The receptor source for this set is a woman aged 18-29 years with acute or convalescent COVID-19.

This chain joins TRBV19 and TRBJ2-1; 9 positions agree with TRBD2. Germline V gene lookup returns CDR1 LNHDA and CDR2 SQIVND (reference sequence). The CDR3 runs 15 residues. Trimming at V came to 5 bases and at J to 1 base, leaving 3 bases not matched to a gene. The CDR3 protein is CASSLAGQSYNEQFF. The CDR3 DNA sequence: TGTGCCAGTAGTCTAGCGGGACAATCCTACAATGAGCAGTTCTTC. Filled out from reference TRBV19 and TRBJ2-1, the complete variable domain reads DGGITQSPKYLFRKEGQNVTLSCEQNLNHDAMYWYRQDPGQGLRLIYYSQIVNDFQKGDIAEGYSVSREKKESFPLTVTSAQKNPTAFYLCASSLAGQSYNEQFFGPGTRLTVL.

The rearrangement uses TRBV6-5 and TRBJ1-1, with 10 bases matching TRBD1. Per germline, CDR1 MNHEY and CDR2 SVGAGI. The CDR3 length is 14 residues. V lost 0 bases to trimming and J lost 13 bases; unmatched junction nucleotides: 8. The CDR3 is CASSYSRDRGSDFF. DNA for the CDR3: TGTGCCAGCAGTTACTCGAGGGACAGGGGTTCGGATTTCTTT.

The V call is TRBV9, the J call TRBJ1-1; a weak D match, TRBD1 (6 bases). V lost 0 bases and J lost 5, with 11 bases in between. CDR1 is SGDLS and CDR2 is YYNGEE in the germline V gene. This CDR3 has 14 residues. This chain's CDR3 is CASSVAGTGTEAFF. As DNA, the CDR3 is TGTGCCAGCAGCGTAGCGGGCACAGGGACTGAAGCTTTCTTT.

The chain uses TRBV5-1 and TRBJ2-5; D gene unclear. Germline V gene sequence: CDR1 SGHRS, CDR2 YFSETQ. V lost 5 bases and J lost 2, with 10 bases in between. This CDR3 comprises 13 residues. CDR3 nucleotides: TGCGCCAGCAGAAACAGTATACAAGAGACCCAGTACTTC. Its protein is CASRNSIQETQYF. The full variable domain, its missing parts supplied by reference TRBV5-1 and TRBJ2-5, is KAGVTQTPRYLIKTRGQQVTLSCSPISGHRSVSWYQQTPGQGLQFLFEYFSETQRNKGNFPGRFSGRQFSNSRSEMNVSTLELGDSALYLCASRNSIQETQYFGPGTRLLVL.

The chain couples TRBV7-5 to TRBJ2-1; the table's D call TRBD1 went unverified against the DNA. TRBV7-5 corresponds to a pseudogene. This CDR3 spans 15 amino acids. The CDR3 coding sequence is TGTGCCAGAAGCTTAGCGTCAGATACCTACAATGAGCAGTTCTTC. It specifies CARSLASDTYNEQFF.

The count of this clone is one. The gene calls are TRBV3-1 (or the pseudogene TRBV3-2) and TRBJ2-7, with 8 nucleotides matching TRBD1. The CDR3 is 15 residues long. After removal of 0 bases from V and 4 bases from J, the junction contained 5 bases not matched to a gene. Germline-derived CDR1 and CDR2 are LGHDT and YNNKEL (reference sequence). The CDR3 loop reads CASSQDPGQGYEQYF. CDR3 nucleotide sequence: TGTGCCAGCAGCCAAGATCCCGGACAGGGTTACGAGCAGTACTTC.

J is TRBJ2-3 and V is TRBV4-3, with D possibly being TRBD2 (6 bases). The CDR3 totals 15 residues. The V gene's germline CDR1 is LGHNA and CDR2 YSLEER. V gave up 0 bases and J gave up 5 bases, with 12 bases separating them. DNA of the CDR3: TGCGCCAGCAGCCAAGAGTCGGGAGTCGGAGATACGCAGTATTTT. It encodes CASSQESGVGDTQYF.

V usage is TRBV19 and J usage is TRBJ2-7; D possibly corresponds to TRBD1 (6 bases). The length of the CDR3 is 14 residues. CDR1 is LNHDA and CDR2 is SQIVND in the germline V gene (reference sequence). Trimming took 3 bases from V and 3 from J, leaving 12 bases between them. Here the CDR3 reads CASSIRDTLYEQYF. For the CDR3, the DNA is TGTGCCAGTAGTATCCGGGACACCCTCTACGAGCAGTACTTC.

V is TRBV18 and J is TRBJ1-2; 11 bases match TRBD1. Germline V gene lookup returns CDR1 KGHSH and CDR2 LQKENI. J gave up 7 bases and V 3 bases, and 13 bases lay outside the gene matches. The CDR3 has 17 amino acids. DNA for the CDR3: TGTGCCAGCTCACCGCTACCGGGACAGGGGGGCTTGAGTGGCTACACCTTC. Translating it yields CASSPLPGQGGLSGYTF.

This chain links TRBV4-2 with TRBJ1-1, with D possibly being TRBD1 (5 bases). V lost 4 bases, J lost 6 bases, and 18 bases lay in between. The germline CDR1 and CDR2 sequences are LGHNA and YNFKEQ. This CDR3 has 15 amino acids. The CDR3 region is CASSPPPAPGSEAFF. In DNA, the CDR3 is TGTGCCAGCAGCCCTCCTCCTGCCCCAGGGTCTGAAGCTTTCTTT.

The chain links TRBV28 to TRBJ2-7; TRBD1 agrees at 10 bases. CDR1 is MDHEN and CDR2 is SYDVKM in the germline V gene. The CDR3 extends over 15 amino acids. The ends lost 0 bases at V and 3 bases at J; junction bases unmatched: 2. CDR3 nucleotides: TGTGCCAGCAGTTTATGGGGGACAGGGGACTACGAGCAGTACTTC. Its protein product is CASSLWGTGDYEQYF. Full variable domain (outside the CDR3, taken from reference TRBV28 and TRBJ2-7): DVKVTQSSRYLVKRTGEKVFLECVQDMDHENMFWYRQDPGLGLRLIYFSYDVKMKEKGDIPEGYSVSREKKERFSLILESASTNQTSMYLCASSLWGTGDYEQYFGPGTRLTVT.

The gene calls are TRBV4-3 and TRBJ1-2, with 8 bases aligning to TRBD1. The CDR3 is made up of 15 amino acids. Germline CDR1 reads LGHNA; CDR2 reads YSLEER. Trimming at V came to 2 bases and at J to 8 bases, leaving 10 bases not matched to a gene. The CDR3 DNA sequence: TGCGCCAGCAGCCAACAGGGACAGGTTATGGAAGGCTACACCTTC. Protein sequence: CASSQQGQVMEGYTF.

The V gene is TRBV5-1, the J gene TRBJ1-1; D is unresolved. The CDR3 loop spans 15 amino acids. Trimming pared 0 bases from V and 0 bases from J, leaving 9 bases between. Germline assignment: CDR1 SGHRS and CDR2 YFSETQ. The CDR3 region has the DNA TGCGCCAGCAGCTTGGCCCCAGGATTGAACACTGAAGCTTTCTTT. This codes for CASSLAPGLNTEAFF.

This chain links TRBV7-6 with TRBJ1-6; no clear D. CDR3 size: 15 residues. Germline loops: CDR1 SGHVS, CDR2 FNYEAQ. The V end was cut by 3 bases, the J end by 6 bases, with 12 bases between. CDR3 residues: CASSFGVGANSPLHF. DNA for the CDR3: TGTGCCAGCAGCTTCGGCGTAGGAGCTAATTCACCCCTCCACTTT.

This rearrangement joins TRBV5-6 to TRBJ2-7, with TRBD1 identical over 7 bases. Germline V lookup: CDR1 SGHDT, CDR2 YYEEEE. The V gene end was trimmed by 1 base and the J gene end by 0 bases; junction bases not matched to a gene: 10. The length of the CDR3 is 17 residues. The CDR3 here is CASSLFSIGQASYEQYF. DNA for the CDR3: TGTGCCAGCAGCTTGTTCTCGATCGGACAGGCCTCCTACGAGCAGTACTTC.